The rows below give T cell receptor beta chains drawn from one sample of a study of blood T cell repertoires in COVID-19. Sequencing was performed with immunoSEQ multiplex PCR; in TCRdb, only in-frame clones are kept and a portion is missing. Among some 350,000 clones listed, more than 75% were seen once. The specimen sequenced was peripheral blood. Source of these receptors: a human donor in a cohort sampled during active COVID-19. The CDR3 runs from the conserved cysteine through the conserved F or W. The D gene is left open where the match is weak. Size values are once, few and many counts, or a class for expanded clones, and some rows have none.

cdr3_aa,cdr3_nt,d_call,v_call,clone_size,j_call
CASSQGPGLLNEKLFF,TGCGCCAGCAGCCAAGGCCCGGGACTCCTTAATGAAAAACTGTTTTTT,-,TRBV4-1,-,TRBJ1-4
CASREDTGYEQYF,TGTGCCAGCAGAGAGGACACAGGCTACGAGCAGTACTTC,-,TRBV7-9,-,TRBJ2-7
CASSPRGRNQEAFF,TGTGCCAGCAGTCCGCGGGGGCGTAATCAGGAAGCTTTCTTT,-,TRBV6-5,few,TRBJ1-1
CASSQGGRNQPQHF,TGTGCCAGTAGCCAGGGAGGGCGCAATCAGCCCCAGCATTTT,-,TRBV19,-,TRBJ1-5
CATSDSTGTGEETQYF,TGTGCCACCAGTGATTCAACCGGGACAGGGGAAGAGACCCAGTACTTC,TRBD1,TRBV24-1,-,TRBJ2-5
CASSVVTGVGNTEAFF,TGTGCCAGCAGCGTAGTCACGGGGGTAGGAAACACTGAAGCTTTCTTT,-,TRBV9,-,TRBJ1-1
CASSLAISGMIYEQYF,TGTGCCAGCAGCTTAGCCATTAGCGGGATGATCTACGAGCAGTACTTC,TRBD2,TRBV11-2,-,TRBJ2-7
CASSLDRGLGNTIYF,TGTGCCAGCAGCTTAGACAGGGGGCTTGGAAACACCATATATTTT,TRBD1,TRBV11-2,few,TRBJ1-3
CSVEDTTGSRELFF,TGCAGCGTTGAAGACACTACGGGGTCCCGGGAGCTGTTTTTT,-,TRBV29-1,-,TRBJ2-2
CASSLGQGDYGYTF,TGTGCCAGCAGCTTAGGGCAGGGGGACTATGGCTACACCTTC,TRBD1,TRBV7-9,-,TRBJ1-2
CASSLAGSYEQYF,TGTGCCAGCAGTTTAGCGGGAAGCTACGAGCAGTACTTC,-,TRBV27,-,TRBJ2-7
CASSLATGSTDTQYF,TGTGCCAGCAGCTTAGCGACCGGGAGCACAGATACGCAGTATTTT,-,TRBV7-6,-,TRBJ2-3
CASSESSGTSGQFF,TGCGCCAGCAGTGAGTCTTCCGGGACTAGCGGGCAGTTCTTC,TRBD2,TRBV10-1,-,TRBJ2-1
CASSPGTGVWGYTF,TGTGCCAGCAGCCCAGGGACGGGGGTTTGGGGCTACACCTTC,-,TRBV11-2,-,TRBJ1-2
CASSLNGGRGYGYTF,TGTGCCAGCAGCTTAAACGGGGGGCGCGGATATGGCTACACCTTC,-,TRBV7-3,-,TRBJ1-2
CASRSGTNYGYTF,TGTGCCAGCCGCTCCGGGACAAACTATGGCTACACCTTC,-,TRBV6-5,-,TRBJ1-2
CASRPHGRESYEQYF,TGTGCCAGCAGGCCCCATGGGCGTGAGTCCTACGAGCAGTACTTC,-,TRBV28,-,TRBJ2-7
CASSPGQIEAFF,TGTGCCAGCAGCCCAGGACAGATAGAAGCTTTCTTT,-,TRBV7-9,-,TRBJ1-1
CASSLQGEITEAFF,TGCGCCAGCAGCCTACAGGGTGAAATCACTGAAGCTTTCTTT,-,TRBV5-1,-,TRBJ1-1
CASSTDRPNEKLFF,TGCGCCAGCAGCACGGACAGACCTAATGAAAAACTGTTTTTT,-,TRBV5-1,-,TRBJ1-4
CASSWDYYTDTQYF,TGTGCCAGCAGCTGGGACTATTATACAGATACGCAGTATTTT,TRBD2,TRBV5-6,many,TRBJ2-3
CASELAGGRTDTQYF,TGTGCCAGTGAACTAGCGGGGGGGAGAACAGATACGCAGTATTTT,TRBD2,TRBV6-5,-,TRBJ2-3
CASSFGLALETQYF,TGTGCCAGCAGCTTCGGACTAGCGTTAGAGACCCAGTACTTC,TRBD2,TRBV5-6,-,TRBJ2-5
CASSERQDRIEAFF,TGTGCCAGCAGTGAACGACAGGATCGTATCGAAGCTTTCTTT,-,TRBV2,-,TRBJ1-1
CASSIRLAGNEQYF,TGTGCCAGTAGTATAAGACTAGCGGGGAACGAGCAGTACTTC,TRBD2,TRBV19,-,TRBJ2-7
CASSLYSYEQYF,TGCGCCAGCAGCTTGTACTCCTACGAGCAGTACTTC,-,TRBV5-1,-,TRBJ2-7
CGEEGPRVYEQYF,TGTGGCGAGGAAGGCCCGCGGGTCTACGAGCAGTACTTC,-,TRBV30,-,TRBJ2-7
CASSMDSGAGRMNTEAFF,TGTGCCAGTAGTATGGATTCTGGGGCCGGCCGGATGAACACTGAAGCTTTCTTT,-,TRBV19,once,TRBJ1-1
CASSLGSTAGELFF,TGTGCCAGCAGCTTGGGGTCGACTGCCGGGGAGCTGTTTTTT,-,TRBV5-4,-,TRBJ2-2
CASSLPTSGRSYNEQFF,TGTGCCAGCAGCCTCCCGACTAGCGGGAGATCCTACAATGAGCAGTTCTTC,TRBD2,TRBV7-6,-,TRBJ2-1
CASSIVGQPNQPQHF,TGTGCCAGTAGTATAGTTGGGCAGCCTAATCAGCCCCAGCATTTT,-,TRBV19,-,TRBJ1-5
CASSSGLANQETQYF,TGTGCCAGCAGCTCTGGACTAGCTAACCAAGAGACCCAGTACTTC,TRBD2,TRBV5-6,once,TRBJ2-5
CATSRDSGTGVHEQYF,TGTGCCACCAGCAGAGATTCCGGGACAGGGGTCCACGAGCAGTACTTC,TRBD1,TRBV15,once,TRBJ2-7
CASSPDRGDIQYF,TGCGCCAGCAGCCCCGACAGGGGAGACATTCAGTACTTC,TRBD1,TRBV4-1,-,TRBJ2-4
CATSDLLRREKLFF,TGTGCCACCAGTGATTTACTAAGAAGGGAAAAACTGTTTTTT,-,TRBV24-1,-,TRBJ1-4
CASSLWEAKNIQYF,TGTGCCAGCAGTTTGTGGGAGGCCAAAAACATTCAGTACTTC,-,TRBV28,-,TRBJ2-4
CASSQVGTNEKLFF,TGCGCCAGCAGCCAGGTGGGAACTAATGAAAAACTGTTTTTT,-,TRBV5-1,few,TRBJ1-4
CASSLRGTGELFF,TGTGCCAGCAGCTTACGGGGGACCGGGGAGCTGTTTTTT,-,TRBV7-3,-,TRBJ2-2
CASSPRQGEGEKLFF,TGTGCCAGCTCACCGCGACAGGGAGAGGGGGAAAAACTGTTTTTT,TRBD1,TRBV18,-,TRBJ1-4
CASSSPRGRGGYTF,TGTGCCAGCAGCTCACCTAGGGGGCGTGGTGGCTACACCTTC,TRBD1,TRBV7-9,once,TRBJ1-2
CASSLRQGAPGEQYF,TGTGCCAGCAGCTTGCGTCAGGGGGCGCCGGGCGAGCAGTACTTC,TRBD1,TRBV5-4,few,TRBJ2-7
CASKQREGLRDTQYF,TGTGCCAGTAAACAGCGGGAGGGCCTCAGAGATACGCAGTATTTT,TRBD2,TRBV19,-,TRBJ2-3
CATSRDHGTDSFLWAQYF,TGTGCCACCAGCAGAGATCACGGGACAGACTCTTTTTTGTGGGCCCAGTACTTC,TRBD1,TRBV15,-,TRBJ2-5
CASSSPDLAPYF,TGTGCCAGCAGTTCCCCCGACCTAGCTCCGTACTTC,-,TRBV6-5,-,TRBJ2-5
CASSFMGGSTGELFF,TGTGCCAGCAGTTTCATGGGCGGGAGTACCGGGGAGCTGTTTTTT,TRBD2,TRBV28,-,TRBJ2-2
CASRASGGNEQFF,TGTGCCAGTAGGGCTAGCGGGGGCAATGAGCAGTTCTTC,TRBD2,TRBV19,-,TRBJ2-1
CASSPSSGQGNEQFF,TGTGCCAGCAGCCCCTCTAGCGGGCAGGGCAATGAGCAGTTCTTC,TRBD2,TRBV3-1/TRBV3-2,-,TRBJ2-1
CASSQVPMLAGVLYF,TGCGCCAGCAGCCAAGTCCCTATGCTAGCGGGAGTGTTGTATTTT,TRBD2,TRBV4-1,once,TRBJ2-3
CASSMQISSGEQYF,TGTGCCAGTAGTATGCAGATCTCTTCGGGCGAGCAGTACTTC,-,TRBV19,once,TRBJ2-7
CASSRAGGPGLYEQYF,TGCGCCAGCAGCCGAGCGGGAGGGCCGGGACTCTACGAGCAGTACTTC,TRBD2,TRBV4-1,-,TRBJ2-7